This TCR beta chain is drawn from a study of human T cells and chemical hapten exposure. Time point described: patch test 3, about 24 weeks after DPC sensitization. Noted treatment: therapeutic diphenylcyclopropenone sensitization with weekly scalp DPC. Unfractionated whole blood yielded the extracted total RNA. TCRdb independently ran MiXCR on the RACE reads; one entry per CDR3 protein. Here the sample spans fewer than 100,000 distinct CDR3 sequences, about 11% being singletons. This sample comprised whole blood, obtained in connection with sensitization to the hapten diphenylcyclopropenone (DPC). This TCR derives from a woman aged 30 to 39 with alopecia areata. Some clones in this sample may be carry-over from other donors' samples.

CDR3 in amino acids: CSARGARFETQYF. The CDR3 bases are TGCAGTGCTAGAGGCGCCAGGTTTGAGACCCAGTACTTC. The chain uses TRBV20-1 and TRBJ2-5; no clear D. Germline V gene lookup returns CDR1 DFQATT and CDR2 SNEGSKA (reference sequence). CDR3 length: 13 residues. V was shortened by 1 base and J by 5 bases, with 11 bases between the two germline ends.